Here is one T cell receptor beta chain with its context. This sample stems from a study of blood T cell repertoires in COVID-19. The overall study: Spain, Italy and the United States supplied samples that represented acute and convalescent COVID-19.

As originally analysed: Estimation of nucleated cell counts relied on the amplification of reference gene primers. Using immunoSEQ multiplex PCR, the repertoire was profiled, and TCRdb retains in-frame clones only, with some absent. The V and J calls and clone size are taken from that table; D and trimming were inferred from the DNA. Among about 210,000 clones listed, around 89% were seen once. Germline-derived CDR1 and CDR2 are GTSNPN and SVGIG (reference sequence). CDR3 size: 13 residues. V lost 8 bases to trimming and J lost 0 bases; unmatched junction nucleotides: 4. The sequencing input was peripheral blood. The chain has TRBV30 and TRBJ1-3; 7 bases map to TRBD1. The sequence was obtained from a woman aged 40 to 50 with acute or convalescent COVID-19. CDR3 coding DNA: TGTGCCCAAGGACAGGACTCTGGAAACACCATATATTTT. This gives the protein CAQGQDSGNTIYF.